The 15 T cell receptor beta chains given below trace back to one sample, sequenced in a study of T cells after yellow fever vaccination. TCRdb used MiXCR to reprocess the 5' RACE reads, holding one entry per CDR3 protein. The table has more than 450,000 distinct CDR3 sequences, just over 20% seen once. This material consisted of PBMCs, taken 21 days after the first yellow fever vaccination. These receptors were collected from a man aged 18 to 35 who received the YFV17D yellow fever vaccine.

A single count supports this clonotype. J is TRBJ2-5 and V is TRBV24-1; either TRBD1 or TRBD2 may supply D (6 bases each). Germline V gives CDR1 KGHDR, CDR2 SFDVKD. The V end lost 5 bases, the J end lost 6 bases, and 15 bases lay between the germline ends. The CDR3 has 14 amino acids. The CDR3 here is CATSAGGRGQTQYF. Written as DNA, the CDR3 is TGTGCCACCAGTGCCGGAGGCCGGGGGCAGACCCAGTACTTC.

V usage is TRBV7-2 and J usage is TRBJ1-1; 11 bases line up with TRBD1. V lost 6 bases to trimming and J lost 7 bases; unmatched junction nucleotides: 10. CDR1 and CDR2 from the germline V gene are SGHTA and FQGNSA. The CDR3 has 15 amino acids. The CDR3 loop reads CASRLRRDRGIEAFF. CDR3 nucleotide sequence: TGTGCCAGCAGGTTGCGCCGGGACAGGGGGATTGAAGCTTTCTTT.

This rearrangement joins TRBV4-1 to TRBJ2-3, with a possible D match to TRBD2 (5 bases). V was clipped by 0 bases and J by 0 bases, with 16 bases between them. The CDR3 sequence is 18 residues long. Germline CDR1 reads MGHRA; CDR2 reads YSYEKL. The CDR3 DNA sequence: TGCGCCAGCAGCCAAGACCCAGCGAGGGTGGATAGCACAGATACGCAGTATTTT. Its protein product is CASSQDPARVDSTDTQYF.

In the case of this clonotype: The junction differs from germline at one of its ends, possibly a read error. The chain is built from TRBV15 and TRBJ1-1; D uncertain. The CDR3 length is 13 residues. Germline V gene sequence: CDR1 LNHNV, CDR2 YYDKDF (reference sequence). CDR3 in amino acids: CATSLGRNPEAFF. The CDR3 DNA is TGTGCCACCAGCCTTGGGCGGAACCCTGAAGCTTTCTTT.

The V call is TRBV5-1, the J call TRBJ2-1; D may be TRBD1 or TRBD2 (5 bases each). V dropped 0 bases and J dropped 7 bases, with 17 bases sitting between them. Germline V gene lookup returns CDR1 SGHRS and CDR2 YFSETQ. This CDR3 spans 16 amino acids. The DNA for the CDR3 is TGCGCCAGCAGCTTGGCCGGGGCAGTCGGTCAGAATGAGCAGTTCTTC. This encodes CASSLAGAVGQNEQFF.

This clonotype was picked up a small number of times. The chain is built from TRBV5-1 and TRBJ2-7; TRBD2 matches 12 bases. Germline V gives CDR1 SGHRS, CDR2 YFSETQ. CDR3 length equals 15 residues. J lost 3 bases, V lost 4 bases, and 5 bases had no gene match. CDR3 protein: CASSSKGLAGYEQYF. The CDR3, as DNA: TGCGCCAGCAGCAGTAAGGGACTAGCGGGCTACGAGCAGTACTTC.

This clonotype turned up a few times. J is TRBJ2-1 and V is TRBV29-1; 8 bases fit TRBD2. The J segment lost 9 bases and the V segment lost 6 bases, leaving 7 bases of the junction unmatched. The CDR3 covers 12 residues. Germline lookup yields CDR1 SQVTM and CDR2 ANQGSEA. The CDR3 sequence: CSVGRAGSEQFF. DNA for the CDR3: TGCAGCGTCGGGAGGGCAGGGAGTGAGCAGTTCTTC.

The chain couples TRBV14 to TRBJ2-3; D not certain. The CDR3 runs 14 residues. CDR1 and CDR2 from the germline V gene are SGHDN and FVKESK. Trimming removed 3 bases from V and 2 bases from J, with 9 bases in between. The CDR3 DNA sequence: TGTGCCAGCAGCCATCTACAGTCCACAGATACGCAGTATTTT. Its protein product is CASSHLQSTDTQYF.

For this clonotype: One end of the junction is discordant with germline, which a read error may explain. J is TRBJ1-2 and V is TRBV4-2; 7 bases match TRBD1. Germline CDR1 and CDR2: LGHNA and YNFKEQ. The CDR3 contains 13 residues. The CDR3 DNA sequence: TGTGCCATCAGCCCCGGACAGGACTATGGCTACACCTTC. It codes for CAISPGQDYGYTF.

This clonotype was seen a handful of times. The CDR3 protein is CASSLVGQGIDTQYF. DNA of the CDR3: TGTGCCAGCAGCTTAGTGGGGCAAGGGATAGATACGCAGTATTTT. This rearrangement joins TRBV7-2 to TRBJ2-3; perhaps TRBD1 as D (5 bases). This CDR3 comprises 15 residues. In germline, CDR1 is SGHTA, CDR2 FQGNSA. The ends were cut back, 1 base at V and 5 bases at J, with 13 bases in the middle. Drawing the rest from reference TRBV7-2 and TRBJ2-3, the complete variable domain is GAGVSQSPSNKVTEKGKDVELRCDPISGHTALYWYRQSLGQGLEFLIYFQGNSAPDKSGLPSDRFSAERTGGSVSTLTIQRTQQEDSAVYLCASSLVGQGIDTQYFGPGTRLTVL.

This clonotype has just a few counts. The gene calls are TRBV6-2 or TRBV6-3 and TRBJ2-4, with TRBD1 identical over 9 bases. The CDR3 runs 16 residues. V gave up 6 bases and J gave up 2 bases; unmatched junction bases: 8. Germline CDR1 is MNHEY and CDR2 is SVGEGT. The CDR3 DNA is TGTGCCAGCAGCCCGGGACAGGGATTTTCCAAAAACATTCAGTACTTC. Amino acids: CASSPGQGFSKNIQYF.

This rearrangement joins TRBV6-2 or TRBV6-3 to TRBJ1-2; D not certain. The CDR3 sequence is 13 residues long. Deletions cut 7 bases from V and 2 bases from J, with 11 bases between. The V gene's germline CDR1 is MNHEY and CDR2 SVGEGT. CDR3 region: CASKRSQNYGYTF. Here the CDR3 DNA reads TGTGCCAGCAAAAGATCCCAAAACTATGGCTACACCTTC.

This sequence joins TRBV5-1 and TRBJ2-1, with 8 bases aligning to TRBD2. V was pared by 0 bases and J by 10 bases, with 6 bases of the junction left unmatched. The CDR3 runs 14 residues. Looked up from germline, CDR1 is SGHRS and CDR2 is YFSETQ. CDR3 region: CASSLGTGGREQFF. The CDR3 nucleotides read TGCGCCAGCAGCTTGGGAACGGGGGGGCGCGAGCAGTTCTTC.

This chain links TRBV7-6 with TRBJ1-1, with D uncertain. V lost 5 bases to trimming and J lost 5 bases, with 12 bases between them. This CDR3 contains 13 residues. Germline CDR1 SGHVS, CDR2 FNYEAQ. CDR3: CASSARLRTEAFF. CDR3 DNA sequence: TGTGCCAGCAGCGCCCGCTTGAGGACTGAAGCTTTCTTT.

In its sample, this clonotype was seen a few times. V usage is TRBV6-4 and J usage is TRBJ1-5, with no clear D. Germline loops: CDR1 MRHNA, CDR2 SNTAGT. This CDR3 comprises 16 residues. The V and J ends lost 0 bases and 0 bases respectively, with 9 bases between them. CDR3 amino acids: CASSDSGRASNQPQHF. The CDR3 DNA reads as TGTGCCAGCAGTGACTCTGGAAGGGCTAGCAATCAGCCCCAGCATTTT.